The entry that follows covers one T cell receptor beta chain sequence. What it recognizes is unknown. UMI-tagged TRB cDNA libraries were built via 5' RACE. TCRdb re-called the 5' RACE reads and catalogs CDR3 proteins one per entry, DNA excluded. This repertoire includes about 140,000 distinct CDR3 sequences. The data belong to a study of CXCR3-negative and CXCR3-positive naive CD8 T cells. For the study at large: Per library, roughly 1.6 +/- 0.3 million reads; about 135 million TRB reads overall.

Germline assignment: CDR1 MDHEN and CDR2 SYDVKM. The CDR3 consists of 17 residues. Study results and caveats: For the naive subsets, surface CD5 was similar, and TCR strength was inferred from TRB CDR3 properties. Hydrophobicity was higher for TRB CDR3s found in CXCR3-positive naive cells than in CXCR3-negative naive cells. Both naive subsets showed comparably high diversity, and memory CD8+ cells showed much lower diversity.

The receptor was derived from a human donor in good health. Some clones in this sample may be carry-over from other donors' samples. The chain has TRBV28 and TRBJ2-3; TCRdb indicates TRBD1, and absent DNA this call remains unverified. Sequenced: naive CXCR3+ CD8+ T cells from blood. Subset described: CD45RO-CCR7+CD27+CD95- naive CD8+ T cells expressing CXCR3 (TNR3+). Here the CDR3 reads CASSVYAGAGNIDTQYF. Using reference TRBV28 and TRBJ2-3 for the parts outside the CDR3, the full variable domain is DVKVTQSSRYLVKRTGEKVFLECVQDMDHENMFWYRQDPGLGLRLIYFSYDVKMKEKGDIPEGYSVSREKKERFSLILESASTNQTSMYLCASSVYAGAGNIDTQYFGPGTRLTVL.